The 27 T cell receptor beta chains in this list originate from one sample, sequenced in a study of beta chain features in type 1 diabetes. Expressed TCRB transcripts were sequenced because the isolated RNA had all been reverse transcribed beforehand. Produced via immunoSEQ multiplex PCR; TCRdb's table is partial and in-frame only. The sample contains hundreds of thousands of clones, roughly 10% of which appear only once. The sequencing input was naive CD4+ T cells from blood. Receptor source: a woman aged 18-29 years in good health.

The chain joins TRBV11-2 to TRBJ2-3, with 9 bases lining up with TRBD2. CDR3 length equals 15 residues. Germline V gene lookup returns CDR1 SGHAT and CDR2 FQNNGV. Losses at the gene ends were 5 bases for V and 1 base for J; bases not matched to a gene: 4. CDR3 in DNA: TGTGCCAGCAGCCCGTTAGCGGGGGGCACAGATACGCAGTATTTT. Protein: CASSPLAGGTDTQYF.

This clone was counted between two and nine times. The chain carries TRBV30 and TRBJ2-5, with a possible D match to TRBD1 (6 bases). This CDR3 spans 15 amino acids. Germline loops: CDR1 GTSNPN, CDR2 SVGIG (reference sequence). Trimming stripped 0 bases from V and 2 bases from J, with 13 bases between. The CDR3 DNA follows: TGTGCCTGGAGTGTACAGGGTAAAGAACAAGAGACCCAGTACTTC. Residues: CAWSVQGKEQETQYF. Drawing the rest from reference TRBV30 and TRBJ2-5, the complete variable domain is SQTIHQWPATLVQPVGSPLSLECTVEGTSNPNLYWYRQAAGRGLQLLFYSVGIGQISSEVPQNLSASRPQDRQFILSSKKLLLSDSGFYLCAWSVQGKEQETQYFGPGTRLLVL.

The V and J genes are TRBV27 and TRBJ2-5, with D perhaps matching TRBD1 (5 bases). Between the trimmed V and J ends, which lost 6 bases and 2 bases, there was a span of 16 bases. CDR3 length: 15 amino acids. Germline V CDR1 and CDR2: MNHEY, SMNVEV (reference sequence). The CDR3 nucleotides read TGTGCCAGCAGGGATTGGACCAGGGCACAAGAGACCCAGTACTTC. This sequence encodes CASRDWTRAQETQYF.

The V and J genes are TRBV4-1 and TRBJ2-5; a possible D gene is TRBD1 (5 bases). The V end lost 4 bases, the J end lost 7 bases, and 13 bases lay between the germline ends. CDR3 length equals 13 residues. Germline V CDR1 and CDR2: MGHRA, YSYEKL. For the CDR3, the DNA is TGCGCCAGCAGCCCGGAAGGGGCGCGGACCCAGTACTTC. It yields the protein CASSPEGARTQYF.

The rearrangement uses TRBV11-2 and TRBJ2-5; D is possibly TRBD1 (5 bases). Looked up from germline, CDR1 is SGHAT and CDR2 is FQNNGV. This CDR3 spans 14 amino acids. V shed 5 bases and J shed 2 bases, with 12 bases lying between them. CDR3 DNA sequence: TGTGCCAGCAGCCGACAGTATTCACAAGAGACCCAGTACTTC. Its protein is CASSRQYSQETQYF.

The genes are TRBV30 and TRBJ2-3, with 9 positions matching TRBD1. Germline lookup yields CDR1 GTSNPN and CDR2 SVGIG (reference sequence). V shed 1 base and J 4 bases; nucleotides not matched to a gene: 6. This CDR3 is built from 15 residues. Here the CDR3 reads CAWSAGTGTADTQYF. DNA for the CDR3: TGTGCCTGGAGTGCAGGGACAGGGACGGCAGATACGCAGTATTTT.

This clone was seen once. This rearrangement joins TRBV4-1 to TRBJ1-1, with TRBD1 matching 9 bases. Looked up from germline, CDR1 is MGHRA and CDR2 is YSYEKL. The trim removed 3 bases at V and 3 bases at J, leaving 5 bases unmatched. This CDR3 has 15 residues. The CDR3 here is CASSQYDRGDTEAFF. The DNA for the CDR3 is TGCGCCAGCAGCCAGTATGACAGGGGGGACACTGAAGCTTTCTTT.

This clone was counted only a few times. V and J are TRBV6-5 and TRBJ1-1; perhaps TRBD1 as D (6 bases). The CDR3 contains 14 residues. Trimming took off 4 bases at V and 0 bases at J, with 9 bases between the two ends. Germline V gene lookup returns CDR1 MNHEY and CDR2 SVGAGI. The CDR3 sequence: CASSWTAMNTEAFF. Here the CDR3 DNA reads TGTGCCAGCAGTTGGACAGCGATGAACACTGAAGCTTTCTTT.

This clone has more than one count but fewer than ten. J is TRBJ1-6 and V is TRBV4-1; no clear D. In germline, CDR1 is MGHRA, CDR2 YSYEKL. This CDR3 has 15 amino acids. Trimming removed 0 bases at V and 9 bases at J, with 12 bases between. The CDR3 DNA reads TGCGCCAGCAGCCAAGACCTCGGAATAACTTCACCCCTCCACTTT. It yields the protein CASSQDLGITSPLHF.

This rearrangement joins TRBV4-3 to TRBJ2-1; TRBD2 aligns across 10 bases. CDR1 is LGHNA, CDR2 YSLEER, per germline. J gave up 12 bases and V 4 bases, and 9 bases lay outside the gene matches. The CDR3 loop spans 14 amino acids. The CDR3 nucleotides are TGCGCCAGCAGCCGACGGACTAGCGGAGTAACGCAGTTCTTC. Its translation: CASSRRTSGVTQFF.

This clone was observed a handful of times. The J gene is TRBJ2-5, the V gene TRBV11-3, with D maybe TRBD2 (5 bases). Germline-derived CDR1 and CDR2 are SGHNT and YENEEA. The ends were cut back, 3 bases at V and 5 bases at J, with 10 bases in the middle. The CDR3 totals 13 residues. The CDR3 loop reads CASSFWEKETQYF. In nucleotides, the CDR3 is TGTGCCAGCAGCTTTTGGGAGAAGGAGACCCAGTACTTC.

This clone was detected only a few times. The chain has TRBV7-2 and TRBJ1-2; 9 nucleotides line up with TRBD1. The CDR3 totals 14 residues. CDR1 and CDR2 from the germline V gene are SGHTA and FQGNSA. V gave up 5 bases and J gave up 3 bases; unmatched junction bases: 4. CDR3 sequence (DNA): TGTGCCAGCAGCGTCCGACAGGGGGACTATGGCTACACCTTC. Protein product: CASSVRQGDYGYTF.

This clone was seen only a few times. This chain links TRBV9 with TRBJ1-2, with unresolved D. From germline, CDR1 is SGDLS and CDR2 YYNGEE. The CDR3 contains 13 residues. V was trimmed by 0 bases and J by 7 bases, leaving 10 bases between them. The CDR3 sequence is CASSVVGRSGYTF. The CDR3 nucleotides are TGTGCCAGCAGCGTAGTTGGACGGAGTGGCTACACCTTC.

The chain recombines TRBV5-1 with TRBJ2-5; a weak D match, TRBD2 (6 bases). Germline V gives CDR1 SGHRS, CDR2 YFSETQ. The CDR3 is made up of 16 amino acids. Trimming took off 2 bases at V and 2 bases at J, with 16 bases between the two ends. CDR3 residues: CASSFRSGEAQETQYF. For the CDR3, the DNA is TGCGCCAGCAGCTTCAGGTCGGGAGAAGCACAAGAGACCCAGTACTTC.

This clone has more than one count but fewer than ten. The chain has TRBV30 and TRBJ1-1, with D hard to call. The CDR3 runs 12 residues. Germline CDR1 is GTSNPN and CDR2 is SVGIG (reference sequence). V lost 5 bases and J lost 8, with 15 bases in between. The CDR3 DNA reads as TGTGCCTGGGATCGAAGGACGGTCGAAGCTTTCTTT. Translation: CAWDRRTVEAFF.

This sequence joins TRBV7-3 and TRBJ2-1; D is unclear. This CDR3 has 12 amino acids. Per germline, CDR1 SGHTA and CDR2 FQGTGA. The ends were cut back, 4 bases at V and 6 bases at J, with 7 bases in the middle. The CDR3 region has the DNA TGTGCCAGCAGCTCGAGGTCCAATGAGCAGTTCTTC. Translation: CASSSRSNEQFF.

The rearrangement joins TRBV6-5 to TRBJ2-1; D is unclear. V was clipped by 0 bases and J by 4 bases, with 10 bases between them. The CDR3 covers 15 residues. CDR1 is MNHEY and CDR2 is SVGAGI in the germline V gene. In nucleotides, the CDR3 is TGTGCCAGCAGTTACTCGAAGGCTTCGTACAATGAGCAGTTCTTC. The encoded protein is CASSYSKASYNEQFF.

This clone showed up many times. The chain combines TRBV30 with TRBJ1-2; D gene unclear. The V gene's germline CDR1 is GTSNPN and CDR2 SVGIG (reference sequence). Deletions cut 2 bases from V and 4 bases from J, with 11 bases between. This CDR3 is built from 13 residues. The CDR3 loop is CAWSLGNPYGYTF. The CDR3 DNA reads TGTGCCTGGAGTTTGGGAAACCCCTATGGCTACACCTTC. The whole variable domain, filled in from reference TRBV30 and TRBJ1-2, reads SQTIHQWPATLVQPVGSPLSLECTVEGTSNPNLYWYRQAAGRGLQLLFYSVGIGQISSEVPQNLSASRPQDRQFILSSKKLLLSDSGFYLCAWSLGNPYGYTFGSGTRLTVV.

V gene TRBV29-1 combines with J gene TRBJ1-1, with a possible D match to TRBD1 (6 bases). Germline CDR1 SQVTM, CDR2 ANQGSEA. Trimming left V 4 bases short and J 6 bases short, with 15 bases between. The CDR3 totals 13 residues. CDR3 protein: CSVAILEGAEAFF. As DNA, the CDR3 is TGCAGCGTTGCTATCCTCGAGGGGGCTGAAGCTTTCTTT.

J is TRBJ2-5 and V is TRBV7-2; D unclear. V dropped 3 bases and J dropped 5 bases, with 10 bases sitting between them. The CDR3 has 13 amino acids. Germline values: CDR1 SGHTA, CDR2 FQGNSA. The CDR3 region has the DNA TGTGCCAGCAGCTTGCTATTCGCTGAGACCCAGTACTTC. It translates to CASSLLFAETQYF.

The V gene is TRBV30, the J gene TRBJ1-2, with a weak D call TRBD1 (5 bases). The CDR3 consists of 13 residues. Germline V gene sequence: CDR1 GTSNPN, CDR2 SVGIG (reference sequence). The V end lost 4 bases, the J end lost 4 bases, and 13 bases lay between the germline ends. Written as DNA, the CDR3 is TGTGCCTGGAATAGGGGTATTCTCTATGGCTACACCTTC. It codes for CAWNRGILYGYTF.

The V gene is TRBV7-9, the J gene TRBJ2-5; tentative D call: TRBD1 (5 bases). Germline V lookup: CDR1 SEHNR, CDR2 FQNEAQ (reference sequence). The V and J ends lost 2 bases and 4 bases respectively, with 5 bases between them. The CDR3 is 12 residues long. CDR3 DNA: TGTGCCAGCAGCTTAAGGGGAGAGACCCAGTACTTC. It codes for CASSLRGETQYF.

The V call is TRBV9, the J call TRBJ2-1; tentatively, D is TRBD1 (6 bases). Trimming cost V 0 bases and J 1 base, with 8 bases left between them. Germline CDR1 and CDR2: SGDLS and YYNGEE. This CDR3 comprises 15 residues. DNA for the CDR3: TGTGCCAGCAGCGTAGAGCAGGGGTCCTACAATGAGCAGTTCTTC. This sequence encodes CASSVEQGSYNEQFF.

This clone appeared a few times. The chain has TRBV9 and TRBJ1-1; D is unclear. The CDR3 runs 14 residues. Germline values: CDR1 SGDLS, CDR2 YYNGEE. V shed 0 bases and J shed 1 base, with 7 bases lying between them. DNA for the CDR3: TGTGCCAGCAGCGTAGATCCCCAGAACACTGAAGCTTTCTTT. Translation gives CASSVDPQNTEAFF. The complete variable domain, with remaining parts taken from reference TRBV9 and TRBJ1-1, reads DSGVTQTPKHLITATGQRVTLRCSPRSGDLSVYWYQQSLDQGLQFLIQYYNGEERAKGNILERFSAQQFPDLHSELNLSSLELGDSALYFCASSVDPQNTEAFFGQGTRLTVV.

This clone turned up a few times. CDR3 in amino acids: CASSPGQLGVYNSPLHF. The CDR3 coding sequence is TGTGCCAGCTCACCGGGACAGCTTGGGGTTTATAATTCACCCCTCCACTTT. The rearrangement uses TRBV18 and TRBJ1-6; 7 nucleotides match TRBD1. Trimming cost V 3 bases and J 4 bases; bases outside gene matches: 9. This CDR3 has 17 amino acids. Germline values: CDR1 KGHSH, CDR2 LQKENI.

This clone has more than one count but fewer than ten. The chain employs TRBV30 and TRBJ1-1; D ambiguous. The CDR3 contains 13 residues. Germline V gene sequence: CDR1 GTSNPN, CDR2 SVGIG (reference sequence). Trimming left V 0 bases short and J 4 bases short, with 9 bases between. In DNA form, the CDR3 reads TGTGCCTGGAGTGTACAAGGGAGCACTGAAGCTTTCTTT. Protein sequence: CAWSVQGSTEAFF.

This clone was recorded a few times. The chain carries TRBV4-2 and TRBJ2-1; TRBD2 matches 7 bases. This CDR3 has 13 residues. J gave up 9 bases and V 4 bases, and 6 bases lay outside the gene matches. The germline V gene encodes CDR1 LGHNA and CDR2 YNFKEQ. The CDR3 loop reads CASSPREAGEQFF. DNA for the CDR3: TGTGCCAGCAGCCCCCGGGAGGCGGGTGAGCAGTTCTTC.